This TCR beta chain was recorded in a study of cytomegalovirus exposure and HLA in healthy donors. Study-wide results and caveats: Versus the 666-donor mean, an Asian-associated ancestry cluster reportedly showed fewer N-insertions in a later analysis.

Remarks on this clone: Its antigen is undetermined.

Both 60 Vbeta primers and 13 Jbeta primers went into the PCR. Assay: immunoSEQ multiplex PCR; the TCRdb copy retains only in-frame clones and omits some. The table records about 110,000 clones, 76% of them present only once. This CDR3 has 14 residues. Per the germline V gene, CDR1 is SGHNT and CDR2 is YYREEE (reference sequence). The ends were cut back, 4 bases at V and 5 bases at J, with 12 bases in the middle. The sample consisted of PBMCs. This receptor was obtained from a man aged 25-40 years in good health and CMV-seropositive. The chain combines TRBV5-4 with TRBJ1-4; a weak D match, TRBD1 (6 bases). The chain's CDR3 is CASSGGAENEKLFF. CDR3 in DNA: TGTGCCAGCAGCGGGGGGGCCGAGAATGAAAAACTGTTTTTT.